The sequence of this T cell receptor beta chain was determined in a study of T cell repertoires in cytomegalovirus infection. TCRdb fed the reads into MiXCR, producing one record per CDR3 protein. The data hold over 100,000 distinct CDR3 sequences, with 16% observed a single time. In germline, CDR1 is MDHEN, CDR2 SYDVKM. The CDR3 contains 16 residues. Trimming took 3 bases from V and 3 from J; bases not matched to a gene: 5. V usage is TRBV28 and J usage is TRBJ1-6; TRBD1 agrees at 7 bases. This sequence was found in a human donor in good health (CMV status not recorded). Some clones in this sample may be carry-over from other donors' samples. Sequencing was performed on PBMCs. In nucleotides, the CDR3 is TGTGCCAGCAGTTTTCGCGACAGGGTCTATAATTCACCCCTCCACTTT. Its translation: CASSFRDRVYNSPLHF.